Presented here are 17 T cell receptor beta chains from one specimen sequenced in a study of shared clonotypes between healthy human individuals. Generated by immunoSEQ multiplex PCR, the TCRdb table keeps only in-frame clones and is missing some. The sample shows 980,000 or so clones, 76% of them seen only once. Sequenced sample: memory CD4+ T cells sorted from blood. This sample's subset: CD45RA-negative fraction. The origin of the receptors is a man in his late teens or twenties in good health.

The chain carries TRBV4-1 and TRBJ2-1; TRBD2 aligns across 11 bases. The CDR3 is made up of 20 amino acids. CDR1 and CDR2 (germline): MGHRA, YSYEKL. The ends lost 4 bases at V and 0 bases at J; junction bases unmatched: 14. CDR3 protein: CASSPGISGRASSSYNEQFF. CDR3 nucleotide sequence: TGCGCCAGCAGCCCGGGGATTAGCGGGAGGGCCTCAAGCTCCTACAATGAGCAGTTCTTC.

The chain joins TRBV14 to TRBJ1-1; unclear D gene. With 4 bases removed from V and 4 bases from J, the gap between germline ends came to 16 bases. Germline values: CDR1 SGHDN, CDR2 FVKESK. This CDR3 spans 15 amino acids. The CDR3 DNA follows: TGTGCCAGCAGCCGCCCGGGATCCCGAGTCACTGAAGCTTTCTTT. This translates into CASSRPGSRVTEAFF. Using reference TRBV14 and TRBJ1-1 for the parts outside the CDR3, the full variable domain is EAGVTQFPSHSVIEKGQTVTLRCDPISGHDNLYWYRRVMGKEIKFLLHFVKESKQDESGMPNNRFLAERTGGTYSTLKVQPAELEDSGVYFCASSRPGSRVTEAFFGQGTRLTVV.

The chain employs TRBV5-5 and TRBJ1-3; no firm D call. CDR1 and CDR2 from the germline V gene are SGHKS and YYEKEE (reference sequence). The CDR3 runs to 17 residues. Trimming shortened V by 4 bases and J by 1 base, and 18 bases separated the two germline ends. The chain's CDR3 is CASSQILGGRSGNTIYF. The CDR3 DNA is TGTGCCAGCAGCCAAATTTTGGGAGGGAGGTCTGGAAACACCATATATTTT.

The gene calls are TRBV14 and TRBJ1-1, with a weak D call TRBD1 (6 bases). CDR3 length: 12 amino acids. Deletions cut 5 bases from V and 7 bases from J, with 11 bases between. From germline, CDR1 is SGHDN and CDR2 FVKESK. The CDR3: CASSIGQFEAFF. For the CDR3, the DNA is TGTGCCAGCAGCATCGGACAGTTTGAAGCTTTCTTT.

The CDR3 loop is CASSPESSAAFF. The CDR3 DNA is TGTGCCAGCAGCCCAGAGAGTAGTGCTGCTTTCTTT. The chain carries TRBV11-2 and TRBJ1-1, with D unclear. V was cut by 5 bases and J by 11 bases, with 15 bases left in between. This CDR3 has 12 residues. Germline V lookup: CDR1 SGHAT, CDR2 FQNNGV.

The chain joins TRBV30 to TRBJ2-3; TRBD1 matches at 7 bases. J lost 0 bases, V lost 5 bases, and 5 bases had no gene match. The CDR3 is made up of 14 amino acids. Per germline, CDR1 GTSNPN and CDR2 SVGIG (reference sequence). CDR3 region: CAWDRAKSTDTQYF. The DNA for the CDR3 is TGTGCCTGGGACAGGGCCAAGAGCACAGATACGCAGTATTTT.

The rearrangement links TRBV2 to TRBJ1-2; D uncertain. CDR1 and CDR2 (germline): SNHLY, FYNNEI. Trimming stripped 6 bases from V and 7 bases from J, with 9 bases between. CDR3 length: 11 residues. The DNA of the CDR3 is TGTGCCAGCAGCCTTCAAGGTGGCTACACCTTC. This codes for CASSLQGGYTF.

The CDR3 nucleotides are TGTGCCAGCAGCGGATCCGGGACTAGCGGACGCAATGAGCAGTTCTTC. As protein: CASSGSGTSGRNEQFF. The chain links TRBV11-3 to TRBJ2-1; TRBD2 matches at 11 bases. Germline V gives CDR1 SGHNT, CDR2 YENEEA. The CDR3 sequence is 16 residues long. The trim removed 5 bases at V and 6 bases at J, leaving 9 bases unmatched.

This chain links TRBV5-1 with TRBJ2-1; 8 bases line up with TRBD1. The CDR3 spans 15 residues. The trim removed 4 bases at V and 0 bases at J, leaving 3 bases unmatched. From germline, CDR1 is SGHRS and CDR2 YFSETQ. CDR3 nucleotides: TGCGCCAGCAGCGTCACAGGGGGCTCCTACAATGAGCAGTTCTTC. Residues: CASSVTGGSYNEQFF.

The chain couples TRBV10-3 to TRBJ2-1; 8 bases are a match to TRBD1. Germline-derived CDR1 and CDR2 are ENHRY and SYGVKD. The CDR3 sequence is 14 residues long. Trimming took 10 bases from V and 8 from J; bases not matched to a gene: 13. This chain's CDR3 is CATQWRQGSDEQFF. CDR3 nucleotides: TGTGCCACGCAATGGAGACAGGGGTCCGATGAGCAGTTCTTC.

The V gene is TRBV18, the J gene TRBJ1-4; D possibly corresponds to TRBD1 (5 bases). This CDR3 is 15 amino acids long. Germline CDR1 is KGHSH and CDR2 is LQKENI. V dropped 5 bases and J dropped 0 bases, with 10 bases sitting between them. CDR3 in amino acids: CASSTDSATNEKLFF. As DNA, the CDR3 is TGTGCCAGCTCAACTGACAGCGCAACTAATGAAAAACTGTTTTTT.

The chain links TRBV6-6 to TRBJ2-1; D perhaps matches TRBD2 (5 bases). The V gene's germline CDR1 is MNHNY and CDR2 SVGAGI (reference sequence). The germline V and J ends were trimmed by 8 bases and 6 bases, with 11 bases remaining between them. This CDR3 contains 12 residues. The CDR3: CASHPRGNEQFF. CDR3 DNA: TGTGCCAGCCATCCCCGGGGCAATGAGCAGTTCTTC.

This CDR3 reads CASSYPGTGYQPQHF. The CDR3 coding sequence is TGTGCCAGCAGTTACCCGGGTACGGGGTATCAGCCCCAGCATTTT. This sequence joins TRBV6-5 and TRBJ1-5; no definite D call. Germline-derived CDR1 and CDR2 are MNHEY and SVGAGI. CDR3 length equals 15 residues. V lost 2 bases, J lost 5 bases, and 13 bases lay in between.

The chain recombines TRBV5-1 with TRBJ1-1; 7 nucleotides align to TRBD1. Germline V gene data show CDR1 as SGHRS and CDR2 as YFSETQ. The trim removed 3 bases at V and 0 bases at J, leaving 2 bases unmatched. The CDR3 is 14 amino acids. The CDR3 reads CASSWDSMNTEAFF. The CDR3 DNA reads TGCGCCAGCAGCTGGGACAGCATGAACACTGAAGCTTTCTTT.

This clone was observed a single time. This chain uses TRBV19 with TRBJ1-1, with TRBD1 matching 12 bases. Trimming at V came to 5 bases and at J to 6 bases, leaving 4 bases not matched to a gene. The length of the CDR3 is 14 residues. Germline CDR1 and CDR2: LNHDA and SQIVND (reference sequence). CDR3 in amino acids: CASSLGTGGSEAFF. The CDR3 DNA sequence: TGTGCCAGTAGTCTCGGGACAGGGGGCTCTGAAGCTTTCTTT.

Worth noting for this clone: Other DNA sequences in the sample encode the same CDR3. The CDR3 bases are TGCGCCAGCAGTTCAGGGGGTGGGAATCAGCCCCAGCATTTT. Protein: CASSSGGGNQPQHF. The chain employs TRBV5-1 and TRBJ1-5, with 7 bases that match TRBD1. The CDR3 has 14 amino acids. Losses at the gene ends were 5 bases for V and 4 bases for J; bases not matched to a gene: 6. Germline CDR1 and CDR2: SGHRS and YFSETQ.

As to this clone: This sample includes further DNA sequences coding for the same CDR3. The CDR3 loop reads CASSESQGSYNEQFF. CDR3 coding DNA: TGTGCCAGCAGTGAATCGCAGGGAAGCTACAATGAGCAGTTCTTC. J is TRBJ2-1 and V is TRBV6-1; TRBD1 is a possible D gene (5 bases). CDR1 is MNHNS and CDR2 is SASEGT in the germline V gene. V lost 2 bases to trimming and J lost 3 bases, with 11 bases between them. The CDR3 loop spans 15 amino acids.